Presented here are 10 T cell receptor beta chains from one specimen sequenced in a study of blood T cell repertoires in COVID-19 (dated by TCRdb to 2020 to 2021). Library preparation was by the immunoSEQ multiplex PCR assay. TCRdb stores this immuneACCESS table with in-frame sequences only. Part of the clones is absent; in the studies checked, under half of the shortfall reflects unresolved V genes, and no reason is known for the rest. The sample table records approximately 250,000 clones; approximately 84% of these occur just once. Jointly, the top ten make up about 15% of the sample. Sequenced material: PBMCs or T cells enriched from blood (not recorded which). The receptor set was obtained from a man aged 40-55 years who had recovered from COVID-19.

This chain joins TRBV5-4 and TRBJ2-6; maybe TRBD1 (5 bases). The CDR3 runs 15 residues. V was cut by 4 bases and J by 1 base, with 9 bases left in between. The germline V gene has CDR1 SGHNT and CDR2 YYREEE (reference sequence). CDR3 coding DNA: TGTGCCAGCAGCACCCAGGGATCTGGGGCCAACGTCCTGACTTTC. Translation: CASSTQGSGANVLTF.

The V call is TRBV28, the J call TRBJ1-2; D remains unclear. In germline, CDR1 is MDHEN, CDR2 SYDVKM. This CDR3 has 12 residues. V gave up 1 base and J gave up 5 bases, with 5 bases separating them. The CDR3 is CASSLSQYGYTF. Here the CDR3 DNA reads TGTGCCAGCAGTTTATCACAGTATGGCTACACCTTC.

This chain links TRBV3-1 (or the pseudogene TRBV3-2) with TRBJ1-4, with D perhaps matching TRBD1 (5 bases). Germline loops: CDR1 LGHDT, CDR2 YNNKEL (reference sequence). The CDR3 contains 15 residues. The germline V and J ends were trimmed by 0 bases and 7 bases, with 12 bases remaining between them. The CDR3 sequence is CASSQDRGNGEKLFF. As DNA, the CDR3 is TGTGCCAGCAGCCAAGATCGGGGGAATGGTGAAAAACTGTTTTTT.

This CDR3 reads CASSLGGQGTSPLHF. CDR3 coding DNA: TGTGCCAGCAGCTTAGGGGGACAGGGGACTTCACCCCTCCACTTT. This chain joins TRBV7-2 and TRBJ1-6; 10 positions match TRBD1. This CDR3 has 15 amino acids. CDR1 is SGHTA, CDR2 FQGNSA, per germline. V was clipped by 1 base and J by 9 bases; unmatched bases: 3.

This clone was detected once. The CDR3 DNA is TGTGCCAGTAGTAGCAGGGAAAGGCAGCCCCAGCATTTT. Translated: CASSSRERQPQHF. The chain is built from TRBV19 and TRBJ1-5, with TRBD1 as a possible D gene (5 bases). The CDR3 loop spans 13 amino acids. The V gene lost 4 bases and the J gene lost 7 bases, with 11 bases spanning the gap. CDR1 is LNHDA, CDR2 SQIVND, per germline (reference sequence).

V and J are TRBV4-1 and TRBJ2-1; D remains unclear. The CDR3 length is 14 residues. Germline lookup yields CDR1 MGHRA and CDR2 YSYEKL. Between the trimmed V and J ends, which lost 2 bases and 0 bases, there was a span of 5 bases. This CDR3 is CASSQLSSYNEQFF. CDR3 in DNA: TGCGCCAGCAGCCAACTGAGCTCCTACAATGAGCAGTTCTTC.

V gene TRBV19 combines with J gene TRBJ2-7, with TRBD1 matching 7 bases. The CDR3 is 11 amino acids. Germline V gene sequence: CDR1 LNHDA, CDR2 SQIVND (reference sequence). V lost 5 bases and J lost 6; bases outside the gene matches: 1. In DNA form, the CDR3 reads TGTGCCAGTAGTGACAGGGCCGAGCAGTACTTC. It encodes CASSDRAEQYF.

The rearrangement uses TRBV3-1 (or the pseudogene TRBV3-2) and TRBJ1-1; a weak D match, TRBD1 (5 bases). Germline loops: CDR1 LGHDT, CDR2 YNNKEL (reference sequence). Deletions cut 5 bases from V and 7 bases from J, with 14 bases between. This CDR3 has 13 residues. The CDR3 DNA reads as TGTGCCAGCAGCAAATCCCGACAGAGTGAAGCTTTCTTT. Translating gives CASSKSRQSEAFF.

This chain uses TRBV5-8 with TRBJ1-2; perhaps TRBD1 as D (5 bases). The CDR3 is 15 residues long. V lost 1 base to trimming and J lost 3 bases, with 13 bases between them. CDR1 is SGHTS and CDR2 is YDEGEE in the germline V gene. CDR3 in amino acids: CASSLRGGVYYGYTF. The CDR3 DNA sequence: TGTGCCAGCAGCTTGAGGGGAGGGGTGTACTATGGCTACACCTTC.

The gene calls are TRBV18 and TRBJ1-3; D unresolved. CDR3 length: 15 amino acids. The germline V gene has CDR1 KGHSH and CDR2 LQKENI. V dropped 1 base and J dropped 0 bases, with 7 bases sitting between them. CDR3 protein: CASSPQPVSGNTIYF. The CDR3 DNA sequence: TGTGCCAGCTCACCACAACCAGTCTCTGGAAACACCATATATTTT.